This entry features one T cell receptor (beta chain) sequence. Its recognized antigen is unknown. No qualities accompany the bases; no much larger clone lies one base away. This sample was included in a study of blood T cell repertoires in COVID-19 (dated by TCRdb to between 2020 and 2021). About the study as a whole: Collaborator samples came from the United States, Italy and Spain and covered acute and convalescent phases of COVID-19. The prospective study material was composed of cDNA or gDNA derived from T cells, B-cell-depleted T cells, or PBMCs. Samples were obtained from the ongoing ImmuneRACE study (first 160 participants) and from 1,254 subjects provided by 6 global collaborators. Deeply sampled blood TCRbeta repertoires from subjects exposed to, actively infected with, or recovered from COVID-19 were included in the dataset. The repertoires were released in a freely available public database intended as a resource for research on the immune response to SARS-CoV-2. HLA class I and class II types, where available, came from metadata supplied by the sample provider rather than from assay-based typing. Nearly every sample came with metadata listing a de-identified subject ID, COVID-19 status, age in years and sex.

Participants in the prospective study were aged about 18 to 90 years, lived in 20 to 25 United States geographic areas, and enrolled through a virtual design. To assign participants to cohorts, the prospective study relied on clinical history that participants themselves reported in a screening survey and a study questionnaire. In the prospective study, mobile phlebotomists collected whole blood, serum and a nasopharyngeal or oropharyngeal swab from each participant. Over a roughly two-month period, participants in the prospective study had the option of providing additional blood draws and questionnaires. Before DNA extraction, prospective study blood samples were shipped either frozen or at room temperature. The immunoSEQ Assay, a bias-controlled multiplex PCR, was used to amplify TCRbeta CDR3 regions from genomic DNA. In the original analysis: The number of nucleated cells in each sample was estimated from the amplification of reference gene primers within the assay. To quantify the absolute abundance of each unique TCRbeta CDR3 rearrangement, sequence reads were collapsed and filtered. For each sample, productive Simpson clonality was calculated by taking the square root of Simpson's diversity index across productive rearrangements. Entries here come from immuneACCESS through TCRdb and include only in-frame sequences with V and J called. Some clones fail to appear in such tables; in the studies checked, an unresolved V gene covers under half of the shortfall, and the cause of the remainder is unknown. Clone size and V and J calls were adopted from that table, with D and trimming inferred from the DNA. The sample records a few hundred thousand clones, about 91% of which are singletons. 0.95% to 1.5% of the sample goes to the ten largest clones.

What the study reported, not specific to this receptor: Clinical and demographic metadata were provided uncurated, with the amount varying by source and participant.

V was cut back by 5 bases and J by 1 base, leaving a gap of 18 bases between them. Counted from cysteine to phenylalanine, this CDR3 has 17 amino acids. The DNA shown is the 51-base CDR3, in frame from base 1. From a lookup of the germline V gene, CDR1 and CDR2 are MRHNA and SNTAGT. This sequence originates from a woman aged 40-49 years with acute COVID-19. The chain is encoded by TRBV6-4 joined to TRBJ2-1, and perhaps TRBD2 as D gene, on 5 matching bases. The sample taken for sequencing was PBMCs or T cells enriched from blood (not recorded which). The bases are TGTGCCAGCAGTCCCAAACTAGGCTCAGTGTCCTACAATGAGCAGTTCTTC. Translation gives CASSPKLGSVSYNEQFF.